This TCR beta chain was sequenced during a study of glioma-infiltrating T cells after dendritic cell vaccination. The wider study: Glioblastoma patients came from Phase I and II dendritic cell vaccination trials. At biweekly intervals, patients got three intradermal dendritic cell vaccine injections.

The PCR used 60 V beta and 13 J beta primers. Clones were sequenced by immunoSEQ multiplex PCR, and TCRdb holds only the in-frame ones, with some missing. The sample holds more than 85,000 clones, 90% seen once. This clone came up once. Time point meaning: after dendritic cell vaccination, including at tumor progression/relapse. The sample consisted of blood, taken after dendritic cell vaccination. This TCR came from a human donor with glioblastoma.

The CDR3 protein is CASSSLWRDGYTF. Written as DNA, the CDR3 is TGTGCCAGCAGCTCTCTGTGGAGGGATGGCTACACCTTC. The rearrangement uses TRBV5-6 and TRBJ1-2; D call uncertain. The CDR3 sequence is 13 residues long. Germline loops: CDR1 SGHDT, CDR2 YYEEEE. Trimming left V 3 bases short and J 6 bases short, with 12 bases between.